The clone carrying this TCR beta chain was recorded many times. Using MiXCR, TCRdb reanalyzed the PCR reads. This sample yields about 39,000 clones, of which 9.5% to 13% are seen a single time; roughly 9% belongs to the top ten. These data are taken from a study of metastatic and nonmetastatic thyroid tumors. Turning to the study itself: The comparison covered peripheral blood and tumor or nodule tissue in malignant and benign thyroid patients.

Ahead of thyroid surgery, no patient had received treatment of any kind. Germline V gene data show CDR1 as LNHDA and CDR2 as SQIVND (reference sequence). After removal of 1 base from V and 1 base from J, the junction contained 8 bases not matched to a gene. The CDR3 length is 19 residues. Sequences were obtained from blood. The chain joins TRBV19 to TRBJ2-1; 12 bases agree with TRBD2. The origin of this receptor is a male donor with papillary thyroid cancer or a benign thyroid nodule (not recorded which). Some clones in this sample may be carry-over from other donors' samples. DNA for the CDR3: TGTGCCAGTAGTATAGGCCTAGCGGGAGGGCCAGGTTCCTACAATGAGCAGTTCTTC. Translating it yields CASSIGLAGGPGSYNEQFF.